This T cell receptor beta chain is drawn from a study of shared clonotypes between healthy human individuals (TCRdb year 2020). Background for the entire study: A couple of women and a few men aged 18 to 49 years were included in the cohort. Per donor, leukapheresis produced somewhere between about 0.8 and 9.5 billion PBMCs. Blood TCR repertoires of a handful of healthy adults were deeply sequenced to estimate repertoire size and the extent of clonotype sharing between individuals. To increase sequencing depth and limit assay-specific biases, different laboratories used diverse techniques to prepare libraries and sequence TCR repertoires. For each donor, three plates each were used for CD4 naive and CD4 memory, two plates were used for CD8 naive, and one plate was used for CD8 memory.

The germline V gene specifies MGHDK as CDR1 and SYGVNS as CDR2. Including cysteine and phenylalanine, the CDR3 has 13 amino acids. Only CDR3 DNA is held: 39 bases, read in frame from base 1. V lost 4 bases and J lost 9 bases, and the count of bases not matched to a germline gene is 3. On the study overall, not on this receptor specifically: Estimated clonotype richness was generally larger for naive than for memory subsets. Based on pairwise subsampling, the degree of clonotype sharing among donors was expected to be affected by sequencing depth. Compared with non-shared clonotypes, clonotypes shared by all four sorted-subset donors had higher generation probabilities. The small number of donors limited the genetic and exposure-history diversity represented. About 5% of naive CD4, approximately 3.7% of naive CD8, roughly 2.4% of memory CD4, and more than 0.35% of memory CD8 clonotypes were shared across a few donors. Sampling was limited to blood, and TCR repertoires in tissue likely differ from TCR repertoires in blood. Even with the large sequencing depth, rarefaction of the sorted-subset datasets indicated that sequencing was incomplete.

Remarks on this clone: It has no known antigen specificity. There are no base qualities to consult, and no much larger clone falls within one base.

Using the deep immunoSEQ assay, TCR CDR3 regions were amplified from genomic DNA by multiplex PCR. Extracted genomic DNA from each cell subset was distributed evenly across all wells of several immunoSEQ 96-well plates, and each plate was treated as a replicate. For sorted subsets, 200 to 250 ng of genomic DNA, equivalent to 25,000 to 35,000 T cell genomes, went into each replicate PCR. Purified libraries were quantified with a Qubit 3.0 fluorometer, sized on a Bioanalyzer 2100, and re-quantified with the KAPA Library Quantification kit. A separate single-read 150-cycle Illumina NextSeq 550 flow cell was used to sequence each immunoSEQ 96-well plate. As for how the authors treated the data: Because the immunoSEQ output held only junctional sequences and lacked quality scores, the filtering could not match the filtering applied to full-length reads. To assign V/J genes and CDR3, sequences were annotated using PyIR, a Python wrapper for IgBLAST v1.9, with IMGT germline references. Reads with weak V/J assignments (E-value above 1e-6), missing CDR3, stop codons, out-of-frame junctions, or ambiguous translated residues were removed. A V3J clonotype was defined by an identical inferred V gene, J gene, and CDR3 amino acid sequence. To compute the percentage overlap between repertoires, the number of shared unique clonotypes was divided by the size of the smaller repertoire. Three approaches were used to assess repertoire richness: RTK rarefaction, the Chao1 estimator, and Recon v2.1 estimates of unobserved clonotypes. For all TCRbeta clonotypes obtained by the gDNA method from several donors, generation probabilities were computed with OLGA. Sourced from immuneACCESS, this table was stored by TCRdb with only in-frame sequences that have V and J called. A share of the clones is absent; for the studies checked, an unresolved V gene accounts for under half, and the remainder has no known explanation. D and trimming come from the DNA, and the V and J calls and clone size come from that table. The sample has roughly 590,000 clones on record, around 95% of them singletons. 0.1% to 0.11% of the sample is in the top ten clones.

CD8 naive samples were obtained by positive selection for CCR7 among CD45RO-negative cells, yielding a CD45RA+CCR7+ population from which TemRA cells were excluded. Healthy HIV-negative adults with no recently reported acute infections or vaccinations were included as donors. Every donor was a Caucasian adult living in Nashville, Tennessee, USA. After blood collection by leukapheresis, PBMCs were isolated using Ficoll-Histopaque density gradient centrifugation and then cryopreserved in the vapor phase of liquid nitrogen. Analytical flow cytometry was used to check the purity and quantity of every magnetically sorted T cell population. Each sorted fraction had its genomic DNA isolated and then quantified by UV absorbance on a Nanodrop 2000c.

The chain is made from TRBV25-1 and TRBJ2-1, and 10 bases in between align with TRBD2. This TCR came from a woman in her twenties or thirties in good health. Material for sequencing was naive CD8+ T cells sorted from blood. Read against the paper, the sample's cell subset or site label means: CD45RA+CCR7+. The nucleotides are TGTGCCAGCAGTGCGGCTAGCGGGAGTGAGCAGTTCTTC. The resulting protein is CASSAASGSEQFF.